This TCR beta chain was recorded in a study of spatial heterogeneity in lung cancer. This clonotype occurred many times. Antigen: not known. Study-wide points: At tumor resection, ubiquitous expanded TCRs were detected in blood more often than later.

CDR1 and CDR2 (germline): SGHVS, FQNEAQ. V was clipped by 6 bases and J by 6 bases, with 18 bases between them. The CDR3 consists of 15 residues. TCR cDNA molecules each had a unique molecular identifier. TCRdb fed the 5' RACE reads into MiXCR, producing one record per CDR3 protein. The sample lists tens of thousands of distinct CDR3 sequences, 5% to 6.5% occurring once. The sample's time point: sample taken at primary tumor resection. Unsorted whole RNA from tumor, nontumor lung or frozen PBMC underwent sequencing. The sequence was obtained from a female donor with early-stage non-small cell lung cancer. The source was PBMCs, collected at surgery. The chain combines TRBV7-8 with TRBJ2-1; D unresolved. The CDR3 sequence: CASSSRPTVINEQFF. The CDR3, as DNA: TGTGCCAGCAGTTCCCGACCAACAGTTATCAATGAGCAGTTCTTC.